One and the same sample provided the 27 T cell receptor beta chains below, sequenced in a study of technical replicates of blood from a handful of donors. Assay: immunoSEQ multiplex PCR; the TCRdb copy retains only in-frame clones and omits some. The table shows about 80,000 clones, with roughly 91% occurring only once. The sample comprised T cells isolated from PBMCs. Receptor source: a human donor in good health.

The chain is built from TRBV4-1 and TRBJ2-7; D might be TRBD1 (5 bases). CDR1 and CDR2 (germline): MGHRA, YSYEKL. Trimming pared 0 bases from V and 2 bases from J, leaving 17 bases between. The CDR3 runs 17 residues. The CDR3 loop reads CASSQDDMAGSAYEQYF. CDR3 DNA: TGCGCCAGCAGCCAAGATGATATGGCAGGGTCGGCCTACGAGCAGTACTTC.

The V gene is TRBV9, the J gene TRBJ2-4, with D unresolved. V was shortened by 3 bases and J by 0 bases, with 7 bases between the two germline ends. Germline lookup yields CDR1 SGDLS and CDR2 YYNGEE. The CDR3 length is 14 residues. The CDR3 loop reads CASSAGLAKNIQYF. The CDR3 nucleotides read TGTGCCAGCAGCGCTGGGCTAGCCAAAAACATTCAGTACTTC.

The chain carries TRBV7-9 and TRBJ1-5, with D unresolved. This CDR3 has 15 residues. Trimming removed 4 bases from V and 4 bases from J, with 14 bases in between. The germline V gene has CDR1 SEHNR and CDR2 FQNEAQ (reference sequence). CDR3 in amino acids: CASSSMDQRNQPQHF. CDR3 nucleotides: TGTGCCAGCAGCTCCATGGACCAGCGGAATCAGCCCCAGCATTTT.

This chain joins TRBV14 and TRBJ2-1, with 10 bases aligning to TRBD1. The CDR3 is 14 residues long. Germline V gives CDR1 SGHDN, CDR2 FVKESK. Unmatched junction bases numbered 1, after V lost 2 bases and J lost 6 bases. The CDR3 reads CASSQRDRGNEQFF. The CDR3 region has the DNA TGTGCCAGCAGCCAAAGGGACAGGGGCAATGAGCAGTTCTTC.

This chain links TRBV4-2 with TRBJ2-7; 8 positions match TRBD2. Germline V gene data show CDR1 as LGHNA and CDR2 as YNFKEQ. V was clipped by 0 bases and J by 2 bases; unmatched bases: 3. The CDR3 consists of 15 residues. The CDR3 bases are TGTGCCAGCAGCCAAGATTCAGCGGGGGCCTACGAGCAGTACTTC. Amino acid sequence: CASSQDSAGAYEQYF.

The CDR3, as DNA: TGTGCCAGCAGTTCAGACTACGGGACAGAGTTCTACGAGCAGTACTTC. Protein sequence: CASSSDYGTEFYEQYF. The rearrangement links TRBV27 to TRBJ2-7, with 7 bases lining up with TRBD1. The V gene's germline CDR1 is MNHEY and CDR2 SMNVEV (reference sequence). V gave up 4 bases and J gave up 3 bases; unmatched junction bases: 12. The CDR3 sequence is 16 residues long.

The chain couples TRBV18 to TRBJ2-2; maybe TRBD1 (6 bases). The CDR3 is 15 amino acids. Per germline, CDR1 KGHSH and CDR2 LQKENI. Trimming cost V 4 bases and J 4 bases, with 13 bases left between them. CDR3 DNA sequence: TGTGCCAGCTCACACCGGACAGAGAGCACCGGGGAGCTGTTTTTT. It encodes CASSHRTESTGELFF.

The chain couples TRBV13 to TRBJ2-1; D not certain. The V gene's germline CDR1 is PRHDT and CDR2 FYEKMQ (reference sequence). Trimming pared 8 bases from V and 7 bases from J, leaving 12 bases between. CDR3 size: 12 residues. CDR3 region: CASRTTGNEQFF. As DNA, the CDR3 is TGTGCCAGCCGAACTACCGGGAATGAGCAGTTCTTC.

CDR3 amino acids: CASSPEQRDYNEQFF. CDR3 coding DNA: TGCGCCAGCAGCCCGGAGCAGCGGGACTACAATGAGCAGTTCTTC. This sequence joins TRBV4-1 and TRBJ2-1; 7 bases map to TRBD2. The J segment lost 3 bases and the V segment lost 4 bases, leaving 6 bases of the junction unmatched. CDR1 and CDR2 from the germline V gene are MGHRA and YSYEKL. The CDR3 runs 15 residues.

The rearrangement links TRBV15 to TRBJ2-7; perhaps TRBD2 as D (5 bases). The CDR3 runs to 12 residues. V shed 1 base and J shed 6 bases, with 7 bases lying between them. Per germline, CDR1 LNHNV and CDR2 YYDKDF (reference sequence). The CDR3 region is CATSRGGSEQYF. CDR3 nucleotides: TGTGCCACCAGCAGAGGAGGGAGCGAGCAGTACTTC.

This clone is a singleton in its sample. The chain couples TRBV19 to TRBJ2-5, with 7 bases identical to TRBD1. V shed 4 bases, J shed 2 bases, and the junction held 7 bases outside the gene matches. Germline values: CDR1 LNHDA, CDR2 SQIVND (reference sequence). The CDR3 extends over 15 amino acids. The CDR3 region has the DNA TGTGCCAGTAGTAGTTCCGACAGGGATCAAGAGACCCAGTACTTC. Translation: CASSSSDRDQETQYF.

V is TRBV9 and J is TRBJ1-2; a weak D match, TRBD1 (5 bases). This CDR3 region has 12 residues. In germline, CDR1 is SGDLS, CDR2 YYNGEE. With 0 bases removed from V and 8 bases from J, the gap between germline ends came to 8 bases. The chain's CDR3 is CASSVAGPGYTF. CDR3 bases: TGTGCCAGCAGCGTAGCAGGGCCAGGCTACACCTTC.

The chain has TRBV5-6 and TRBJ2-1; tentatively, D is TRBD2 (6 bases). Trimming took off 1 base at V and 5 bases at J, with 16 bases between the two ends. Germline CDR1 SGHDT, CDR2 YYEEEE. This CDR3 has 16 residues. The CDR3 here is CASSLLASVVDNEQFF. The CDR3 nucleotides read TGTGCCAGCAGCTTGCTGGCTAGCGTGGTCGACAATGAGCAGTTCTTC. The whole variable domain, remainder taken from reference TRBV5-6 and TRBJ2-1, is DAGVTQSPTHLIKTRGQQVTLRCSPKSGHDTVSWYQQALGQGPQFIFQYYEEEERQRGNFPDRFSGHQFPNYSSELNVNALLLGDSALYLCASSLLASVVDNEQFFGPGTRLTVL.

This rearrangement joins TRBV7-2 to TRBJ1-3; tentatively, D is TRBD1 (6 bases). The CDR3 totals 15 residues. Germline V lookup: CDR1 SGHTA, CDR2 FQGNSA. V was cut by 2 bases and J by 4 bases, with 12 bases left in between. The CDR3 sequence: CASSLLPDSGNTIYF. CDR3 in DNA: TGTGCCAGCAGCTTACTCCCGGACAGCGGAAACACCATATATTTT.

The V call is TRBV5-1, the J call TRBJ2-7, with TRBD2 identical over 11 bases. The CDR3 covers 16 residues. Looked up from germline, CDR1 is SGHRS and CDR2 is YFSETQ. The ends lost 0 bases at V and 4 bases at J; junction bases unmatched: 6. The CDR3: CASSLGGLAEQYEQYF. CDR3 nucleotide sequence: TGCGCCAGCAGCTTGGGGGGACTAGCGGAACAGTACGAGCAGTACTTC.

The chain links TRBV7-9 to TRBJ2-5; 13 nucleotides line up with TRBD2. CDR3 size: 18 residues. Losses at the gene ends were 1 base for V and 3 bases for J; bases not matched to a gene: 8. Germline CDR1 reads SEHNR; CDR2 reads FQNEAQ (reference sequence). CDR3 sequence: CASSLGVIGLAGEETQYF. In DNA, the CDR3 is TGTGCCAGCAGCTTAGGGGTCATAGGACTAGCGGGGGAAGAGACCCAGTACTTC. Supplemented by reference TRBV7-9 and TRBJ2-5, the full variable domain reads DTGVSQNPRHKITKRGQNVTFRCDPISEHNRLYWYRQTLGQGPEFLTYFQNEAQLEKSRLLSDRFSAERPKGSFSTLEIQRTEQGDSAMYLCASSLGVIGLAGEETQYFGPGTRLLVL.

The chain joins TRBV28 to TRBJ2-3; 10 bases align to TRBD2. This CDR3 is 16 amino acids long. With V trimmed by 7 bases and J by 0 bases, 7 bases remained unmatched. CDR1 MDHEN and CDR2 SYDVKM come from the germline V gene. The CDR3 is CASTQGLASSTDTQYF. CDR3 in DNA: TGTGCCAGCACCCAGGGACTAGCGTCTAGCACAGATACGCAGTATTTT. Together with reference TRBV28 and TRBJ2-3, the CDR3 gives the full variable domain: DVKVTQSSRYLVKRTGEKVFLECVQDMDHENMFWYRQDPGLGLRLIYFSYDVKMKEKGDIPEGYSVSREKKERFSLILESASTNQTSMYLCASTQGLASSTDTQYFGPGTRLTVL.

The chain couples TRBV28 to TRBJ2-5; D possibly corresponds to TRBD2 (5 bases). Germline CDR1 and CDR2: MDHEN and SYDVKM. The CDR3 has 13 residues. Deletions cut 5 bases from V and 5 bases from J, with 12 bases between. CDR3 residues: CASSPGGQETQYF. The DNA for the CDR3 is TGTGCCAGCAGTCCCGGAGGCCAGGAGACCCAGTACTTC.

The chain links TRBV7-2 to TRBJ1-5; 10 bases map to TRBD1. Per germline, CDR1 SGHTA and CDR2 FQGNSA. The V and J ends lost 3 bases and 7 bases, in that order; junction bases with no gene match: 0. The CDR3 has 13 amino acids. CDR3 in amino acids: CASSLDRGQPQHF. DNA of the CDR3: TGTGCCAGCAGCTTGGACAGGGGGCAGCCCCAGCATTTT.

The V and J genes are TRBV19 and TRBJ1-2, with TRBD1 as a possible D gene (5 bases). This CDR3 contains 12 residues. V was pared by 4 bases and J by 6 bases, with 9 bases between. Germline assignment: CDR1 LNHDA and CDR2 SQIVND (reference sequence). The CDR3 loop reads CASSSPGNGYTF. The CDR3 bases are TGTGCCAGTAGTAGCCCAGGGAATGGCTACACCTTC.

The chain employs TRBV7-2 and TRBJ2-5, with D perhaps matching TRBD2 (6 bases). Germline CDR1 and CDR2: SGHTA and FQGNSA. Trimming took off 2 bases at V and 3 bases at J, with 10 bases between the two ends. This CDR3 spans 14 amino acids. The CDR3 sequence is CASSLTGSKETQYF. The CDR3 coding sequence is TGTGCCAGCAGCTTAACCGGGAGTAAAGAGACCCAGTACTTC.

This chain connects TRBV5-1 to TRBJ1-4; D gene unclear. Trimming took off 7 bases at V and 7 bases at J, with 14 bases between the two ends. The CDR3 is 13 residues long. Germline assignment: CDR1 SGHRS and CDR2 YFSETQ. As DNA, the CDR3 is TGCGCCAGCTCCCCGGGAAGTTTTGAAAAACTGTTTTTT. Its translation is CASSPGSFEKLFF.

For the CDR3, the DNA is TGTGCCAGCAGCCAAGAACCCCGGGAGTCCGCAACTAATGAAAAACTGTTTTTT. Amino acids: CASSQEPRESATNEKLFF. The V and J genes are TRBV4-2 and TRBJ1-4; D gene unclear. This CDR3 has 18 residues. Germline V lookup: CDR1 LGHNA, CDR2 YNFKEQ. V was shortened by 0 bases and J by 0 bases, with 14 bases between the two germline ends.

The gene calls are TRBV4-1 and TRBJ1-4; D gene unclear. Germline loops: CDR1 MGHRA, CDR2 YSYEKL. This CDR3 region has 14 residues. The V and J ends lost 3 bases and 6 bases respectively, with 11 bases between them. CDR3 region: CASSQGGSYEKLFF. In DNA, the CDR3 is TGCGCCAGCAGCCAGGGCGGGAGTTATGAAAAACTGTTTTTT.

The V gene is TRBV30, the J gene TRBJ1-5, with a weak D call TRBD1 (5 bases). Germline values: CDR1 GTSNPN, CDR2 SVGIG (reference sequence). V lost 0 bases and J lost 4, with 13 bases in between. This CDR3 region has 15 residues. The CDR3 bases are TGTGCCTGGAGTGTTTCGTGGGCAGGGAATCAGCCCCAGCATTTT. It yields the protein CAWSVSWAGNQPQHF. Complete variable domain (other parts from reference TRBV30 and TRBJ1-5): SQTIHQWPATLVQPVGSPLSLECTVEGTSNPNLYWYRQAAGRGLQLLFYSVGIGQISSEVPQNLSASRPQDRQFILSSKKLLLSDSGFYLCAWSVSWAGNQPQHFGDGTRLSIL.

V is TRBV19 and J is TRBJ2-1; weak D call: TRBD2 (7 bases). V was cut by 2 bases and J by 1 base, with 18 bases left in between. Germline assignment: CDR1 LNHDA and CDR2 SQIVND (reference sequence). CDR3 length equals 18 residues. The CDR3, as DNA: TGTGCCAGTAGTATAAAGGCCGGGGGCGGGAGATCCTACAATGAGCAGTTCTTC. This encodes CASSIKAGGGRSYNEQFF.

This rearrangement joins TRBV19 to TRBJ2-5; 8 nucleotides align to TRBD2. V was pared by 3 bases and J by 4 bases, with 10 bases of the junction left unmatched. Germline V lookup: CDR1 LNHDA, CDR2 SQIVND (reference sequence). The CDR3 sequence is 16 residues long. The CDR3 reads CASSMGSGRGSETQYF. CDR3 DNA sequence: TGTGCCAGTAGTATGGGCAGCGGGAGAGGCTCAGAGACCCAGTACTTC.